Listed here are 21 T cell receptor beta chains from one sample, sequenced in a study of shared clonotypes between healthy human individuals. This table comes from immunoSEQ multiplex PCR, and its TCRdb copy is limited to in-frame clones, with some not included. Of nearly 1,000,000 clones in the sample, 60% to 85% were seen once. Sequencing was performed on memory CD4+ T cells sorted from blood. Documented subset: CD45RA-negative fraction. All receptors come from a man younger than 30 in good health.

This chain joins TRBV6-1 and TRBJ1-5; 8 nucleotides align to TRBD1. Germline V gene lookup returns CDR1 MNHNS and CDR2 SASEGT. This CDR3 contains 15 residues. With V trimmed by 7 bases and J by 5 bases, 10 bases remained unmatched. The CDR3 DNA is TGTGCCAGCATAAAATTCGGGACAGGAGATCAGCCCCAGCATTTT. Translation: CASIKFGTGDQPQHF.

This chain connects TRBV19 to TRBJ2-6; TRBD1 aligns across 7 bases. Germline assignment: CDR1 LNHDA and CDR2 SQIVND (reference sequence). V was pared by 8 bases and J by 2 bases, with 9 bases of the junction left unmatched. The CDR3 has 16 residues. The CDR3: CASENRGKPGANVLTF. The CDR3 DNA sequence: TGTGCCAGTGAGAACAGGGGTAAGCCTGGGGCCAACGTCCTGACTTTC. The whole variable domain, filled in from reference TRBV19 and TRBJ2-6, reads DGGITQSPKYLFRKEGQNVTLSCEQNLNHDAMYWYRQDPGQGLRLIYYSQIVNDFQKGDIAEGYSVSREKKESFPLTVTSAQKNPTAFYLCASENRGKPGANVLTFGAGSRLTVL.

At least ten counts were recorded for this clone. J is TRBJ2-3 and V is TRBV6-6; possibly TRBD2 for D (7 bases). CDR1 and CDR2 from the germline V gene are MNHNY and SVGAGI (reference sequence). The CDR3 runs to 16 residues. Trimming took off 7 bases at V and 0 bases at J, with 17 bases between the two ends. As DNA, the CDR3 is TGTGCCAGCATCAAAGGGGGGGGCCCTAGCACAGATACGCAGTATTTT. This sequence encodes CASIKGGGPSTDTQYF.

This chain links TRBV7-8 with TRBJ2-2; 9 positions agree with TRBD2. Germline V CDR1 and CDR2: SGHVS, FQNEAQ. The CDR3 loop spans 15 amino acids. V dropped 3 bases and J dropped 5; count of bases not matched to a gene: 4. The CDR3, as DNA: TGTGCCAGCAGCTTGATTAGCGGGAGAACCGGGGAGCTGTTTTTT. It yields the protein CASSLISGRTGELFF.

The chain uses TRBV15 and TRBJ1-3; no reliable D call. The CDR3 extends over 18 amino acids. Germline loops: CDR1 LNHNV, CDR2 YYDKDF (reference sequence). V shed 1 base and J shed 2 bases, with 18 bases lying between them. This CDR3 is CATSRAPFGGQTGNTIYF. The DNA for the CDR3 is TGTGCCACCAGCAGAGCCCCCTTCGGAGGGCAGACTGGAAACACCATATATTTT.

The gene calls are TRBV12-5 and TRBJ1-3; a possible D gene is TRBD1 (6 bases). The CDR3 runs to 15 residues. Between the trimmed V and J ends, which lost 6 bases and 0 bases, there was a span of 12 bases. Germline CDR1 LGHNT, CDR2 FRNRAP. In DNA form, the CDR3 reads TGTGCTAGTGGGTTCGGACAGAACTCTGGAAACACCATATATTTT. It specifies CASGFGQNSGNTIYF.

This clone appeared a single time. The chain couples TRBV7-2 to TRBJ2-7, with D hard to call. There are 13 residues in the CDR3. The V end was cut by 5 bases, the J end by 2 bases, with 10 bases between. Looked up from germline, CDR1 is SGHTA and CDR2 is FQGNSA. The CDR3 nucleotides read TGTGCCAGCAGCCCAACAGCTGCCTACGAGCAGTACTTC. Its translation is CASSPTAAYEQYF.

The V call is TRBV30, the J call TRBJ1-6, with 8 positions matching TRBD1. The CDR3 runs to 14 residues. The trim removed 4 bases at V and 5 bases at J, leaving 4 bases unmatched. In germline, CDR1 is GTSNPN, CDR2 SVGIG (reference sequence). DNA of the CDR3: TGTGCCTGGAACCGACAGGGGAATAATTCACCCCTCCACTTT. Amino acids: CAWNRQGNNSPLHF. Supplemented by reference TRBV30 and TRBJ1-6, the full variable domain reads SQTIHQWPATLVQPVGSPLSLECTVEGTSNPNLYWYRQAAGRGLQLLFYSVGIGQISSEVPQNLSASRPQDRQFILSSKKLLLSDSGFYLCAWNRQGNNSPLHFGNGTRLTVT.

V usage is TRBV18 and J usage is TRBJ1-4; possible D gene TRBD1, 5 bases. Germline values: CDR1 KGHSH, CDR2 LQKENI. Trimming left V 2 bases short and J 7 bases short, with 14 bases between. The CDR3 covers 15 residues. CDR3 amino acids: CASSPGAGGTEKLFF. Written as DNA, the CDR3 is TGTGCCAGCTCACCAGGAGCGGGGGGAACTGAAAAACTGTTTTTT.

This clone has ten or more counts. The V and J genes are TRBV18 and TRBJ2-1; 7 bases are shared with TRBD2. The V and J ends lost 6 bases and 0 bases, in that order; junction bases with no gene match: 17. This CDR3 spans 19 amino acids. Germline CDR1 and CDR2: KGHSH and LQKENI. CDR3 amino acids: CASSLLLSGALRSYNEQFF. The CDR3 nucleotides are TGTGCCAGCTCCCTCCTCTTGAGCGGGGCCCTCCGCTCCTACAATGAGCAGTTCTTC.

In regard to this clone: Other DNA sequences from this sample encode an identical CDR3 as well. The chain carries TRBV5-4 and TRBJ1-6, with D unclear. The CDR3 loop spans 15 amino acids. V was cut by 0 bases and J by 1 base, with 5 bases left in between. Germline CDR1 SGHNT, CDR2 YYREEE (reference sequence). CDR3: CASSLGRSYNSPLHF. CDR3 in DNA: TGTGCCAGCAGCTTGGGCAGGTCCTATAATTCACCCCTCCACTTT. Filled out from reference TRBV5-4 and TRBJ1-6, the complete variable domain reads ETGVTQSPTHLIKTRGQQVTLRCSSQSGHNTVSWYQQALGQGPQFIFQYYREEENGRGNFPPRFSGLQFPNYSSELNVNALELDDSALYLCASSLGRSYNSPLHFGNGTRLTVT.

This clone came up once. The chain is built from TRBV28 and TRBJ1-2; 11 bases fit TRBD1. CDR1 is MDHEN, CDR2 SYDVKM, per germline. The CDR3 totals 14 residues. Germline trimming cut 3 bases from V and 8 bases from J; bases unmatched to any gene: 5. CDR3 DNA: TGTGCCAGCAGTTTGTGGACAGGGGGCTACGGCTACACCTTC. This encodes CASSLWTGGYGYTF.

The chain has TRBV7-2 and TRBJ2-3; the D gene is possibly TRBD2 (5 bases). Per germline, CDR1 SGHTA and CDR2 FQGNSA. This CDR3 comprises 14 residues. Trimming shortened V by 8 bases and J by 0 bases, and 12 bases separated the two germline ends. CDR3 loop: CASCRGGSTDTQYF. In DNA, the CDR3 is TGTGCCAGCTGTCGCGGCGGGAGCACAGATACGCAGTATTTT.

V and J are TRBV18 and TRBJ2-1; D is unresolved. Per the germline V gene, CDR1 is KGHSH and CDR2 is LQKENI. CDR3 size: 12 residues. V lost 2 bases and J lost 8, with 7 bases in between. CDR3 DNA: TGTGCCAGCTCACCAAAGGGCGATGAGCAGTTCTTC. Translated: CASSPKGDEQFF.

The chain couples TRBV7-2 to TRBJ1-6; D is undetermined. Germline CDR1 SGHTA, CDR2 FQGNSA. The CDR3 extends over 13 amino acids. V was trimmed by 5 bases and J by 9 bases, leaving 11 bases between them. CDR3 protein: CASSPADVSPLHF. DNA for the CDR3: TGTGCCAGCAGCCCCGCCGACGTTTCACCCCTCCACTTT.

The chain uses TRBV9 and TRBJ1-5; D call uncertain. CDR3 length: 15 amino acids. The germline gives CDR1 SGDLS, CDR2 YYNGEE. Trimming left V 4 bases short and J 1 base short, with 12 bases between. Written as DNA, the CDR3 is TGTGCCAGCAGCTACGCCGCGGGAAGCAATCAGCCCCAGCATTTT. Its translation is CASSYAAGSNQPQHF.

The chain carries TRBV18 and TRBJ2-4; the D gene is possibly TRBD2 (6 bases). Trimming took off 6 bases at V and 6 bases at J, with 15 bases between the two ends. The CDR3 totals 14 residues. Germline lookup yields CDR1 KGHSH and CDR2 LQKENI. In DNA, the CDR3 is TGTGCCAGCTCTAGCCCAGGAGGGATAAACATTCAGTACTTC. Residues: CASSSPGGINIQYF.

V gene TRBV7-3 combines with J gene TRBJ2-5; 7 positions agree with TRBD2. CDR3 length equals 14 residues. Germline V gene sequence: CDR1 SGHTA, CDR2 FQGTGA. Trimming cost V 4 bases and J 4 bases; bases outside gene matches: 6. Here the CDR3 reads CASSCRGVGETQYF. CDR3 DNA sequence: TGTGCCAGCAGCTGCCGGGGGGTCGGAGAGACCCAGTACTTC.

CDR3 DNA: TGTGCCAGCTCCCGCGACAGTGCCTCCACTGAAGCTTTCTTT. It codes for CASSRDSASTEAFF. The chain couples TRBV18 to TRBJ1-1, with D perhaps TRBD1 (5 bases). CDR1 KGHSH and CDR2 LQKENI come from the germline V gene. The CDR3 spans 14 residues. V lost 6 bases, J lost 4 bases, and 15 bases lay in between.

The J gene is TRBJ1-2, the V gene TRBV7-6, with unresolved D. CDR3 size: 13 residues. Trimming cost V 2 bases and J 9 bases, with 13 bases left between them. CDR1 is SGHVS, CDR2 FNYEAQ, per germline. CDR3 sequence (DNA): TGTGCCAGCAGCTTACCCCTCGGCGGGAGCTACACCTTC. It is translated as CASSLPLGGSYTF.

This clone was detected a few times. The genes are TRBV6-1 and TRBJ2-4, with a weak D call TRBD2 (6 bases). Trimming left V 3 bases short and J 7 bases short, with 10 bases between. The CDR3 contains 13 residues. CDR1 is MNHNS and CDR2 is SASEGT in the germline V gene. The chain's CDR3 is CASSDSGLNIQYF. The CDR3 DNA is TGTGCCAGCAGTGATTCGGGACTGAACATTCAGTACTTC.